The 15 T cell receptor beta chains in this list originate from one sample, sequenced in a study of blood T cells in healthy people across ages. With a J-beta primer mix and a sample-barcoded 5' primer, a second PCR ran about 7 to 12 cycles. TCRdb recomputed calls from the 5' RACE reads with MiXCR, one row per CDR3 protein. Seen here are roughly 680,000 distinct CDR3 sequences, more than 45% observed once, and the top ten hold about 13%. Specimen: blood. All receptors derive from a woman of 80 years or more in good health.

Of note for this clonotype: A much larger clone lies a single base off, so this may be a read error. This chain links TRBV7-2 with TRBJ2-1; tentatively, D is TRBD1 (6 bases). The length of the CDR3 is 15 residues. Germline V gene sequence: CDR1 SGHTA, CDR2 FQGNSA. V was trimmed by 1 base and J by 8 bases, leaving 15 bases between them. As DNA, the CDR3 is TGTGCCAGCAGCTTAGTGGGGACACTATACGATGAGCAGTTCTTC. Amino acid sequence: CASSLVGTLYDEQFF.

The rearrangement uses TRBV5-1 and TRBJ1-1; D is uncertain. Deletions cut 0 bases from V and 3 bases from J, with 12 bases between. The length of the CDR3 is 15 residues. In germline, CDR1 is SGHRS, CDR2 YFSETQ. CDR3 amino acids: CASSLVSRTDTEAFF. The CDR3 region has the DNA TGCGCCAGCAGCTTGGTTTCCAGGACCGACACTGAAGCTTTCTTT.

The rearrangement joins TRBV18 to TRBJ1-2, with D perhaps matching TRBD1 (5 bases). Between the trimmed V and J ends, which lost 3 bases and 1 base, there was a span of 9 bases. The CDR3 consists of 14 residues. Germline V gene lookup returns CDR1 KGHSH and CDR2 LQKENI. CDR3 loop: CASSPSRDNYGYTF. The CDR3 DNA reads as TGTGCCAGCTCACCTTCCAGGGATAACTATGGCTACACCTTC.

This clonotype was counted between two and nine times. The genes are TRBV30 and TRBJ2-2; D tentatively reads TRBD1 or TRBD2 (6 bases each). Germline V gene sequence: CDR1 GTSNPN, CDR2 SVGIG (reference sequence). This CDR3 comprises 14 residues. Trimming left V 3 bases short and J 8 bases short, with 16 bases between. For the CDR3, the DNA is TGTGCCTGGAGCCCTAGGGGGGAGAGGGGGGAGCTGTTTTTT. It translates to CAWSPRGERGELFF.

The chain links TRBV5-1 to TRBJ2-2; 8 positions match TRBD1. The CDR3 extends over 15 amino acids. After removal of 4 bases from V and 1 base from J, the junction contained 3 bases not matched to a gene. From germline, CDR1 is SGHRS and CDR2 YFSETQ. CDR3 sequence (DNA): TGCGCCAGCAGCGTGGACAGGGTGAACACCGGGGAGCTGTTTTTT. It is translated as CASSVDRVNTGELFF.

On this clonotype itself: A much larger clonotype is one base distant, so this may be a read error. CDR3 residues: CSVGPGEGSLNEQYF. In nucleotides, the CDR3 is TGCAGCGTTGGGCCCGGTGAAGGGAGCCTTAACGAGCAGTACTTC. The chain carries TRBV29-1 and TRBJ2-7; D may be TRBD2 (5 bases). This CDR3 has 15 residues. With 4 bases removed from V and 5 bases from J, the gap between germline ends came to 21 bases. Germline CDR1 is SQVTM and CDR2 is ANQGSEA.

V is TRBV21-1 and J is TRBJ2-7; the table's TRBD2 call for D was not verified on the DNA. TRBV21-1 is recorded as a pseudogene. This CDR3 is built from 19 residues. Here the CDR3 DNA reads TGTGCCAGCAGCAAGGGTCGACTAGCGCATGGGGGTTGGTCCTACGAGCAGTACTTC. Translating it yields CASSKGRLAHGGWSYEQYF.

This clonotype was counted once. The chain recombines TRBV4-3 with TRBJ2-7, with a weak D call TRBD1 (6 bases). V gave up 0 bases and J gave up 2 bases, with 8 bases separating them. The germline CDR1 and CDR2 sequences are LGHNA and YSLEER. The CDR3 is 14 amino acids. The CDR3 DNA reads TGCGCCAGCAGCCAAGAGGACAGTGCCTACGAGCAGTACTTC. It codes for CASSQEDSAYEQYF.

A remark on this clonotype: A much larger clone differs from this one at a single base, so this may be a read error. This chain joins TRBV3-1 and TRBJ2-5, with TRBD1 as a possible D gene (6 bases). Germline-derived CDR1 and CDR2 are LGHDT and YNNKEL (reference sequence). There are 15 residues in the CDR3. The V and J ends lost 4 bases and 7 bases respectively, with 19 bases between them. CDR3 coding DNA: TGTGCCAGCAGCCTTTTCCAGGGAGCAGGGGCGACCCAGTACTTC. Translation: CASSLFQGAGATQYF.

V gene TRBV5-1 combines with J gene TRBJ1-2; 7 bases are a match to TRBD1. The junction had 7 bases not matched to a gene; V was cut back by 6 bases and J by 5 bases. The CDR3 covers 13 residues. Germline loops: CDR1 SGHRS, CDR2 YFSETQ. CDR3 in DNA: TGCGCCAGCACCACAGGGGATAGATATGGCTACACCTTC. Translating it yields CASTTGDRYGYTF.

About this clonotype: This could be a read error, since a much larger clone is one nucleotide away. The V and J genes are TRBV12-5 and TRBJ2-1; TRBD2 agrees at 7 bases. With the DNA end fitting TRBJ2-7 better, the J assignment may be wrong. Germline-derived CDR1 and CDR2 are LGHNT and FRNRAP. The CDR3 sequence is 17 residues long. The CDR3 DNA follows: TGTGCTAGTGTCCGTTGGGGGAGGGCCGGGTCCTACAATGAGCAGTACTTC. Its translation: CASVRWGRAGSYNEQYF.

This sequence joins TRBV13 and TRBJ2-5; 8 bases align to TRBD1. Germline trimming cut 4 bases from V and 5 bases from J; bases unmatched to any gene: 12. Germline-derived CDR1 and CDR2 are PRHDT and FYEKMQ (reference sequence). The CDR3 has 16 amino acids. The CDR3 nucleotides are TGTGCCAGCAGCTCCGTAGCCGGACAGGGCGCCGAGACCCAGTACTTC. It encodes CASSSVAGQGAETQYF.

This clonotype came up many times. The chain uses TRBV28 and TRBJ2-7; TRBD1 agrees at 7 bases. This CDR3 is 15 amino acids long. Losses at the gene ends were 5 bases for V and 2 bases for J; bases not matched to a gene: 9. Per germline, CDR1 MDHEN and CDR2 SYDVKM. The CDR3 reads CASSLGDSGTYEQYF. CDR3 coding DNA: TGTGCCAGCAGTCTGGGGGACAGTGGGACCTACGAGCAGTACTTC.

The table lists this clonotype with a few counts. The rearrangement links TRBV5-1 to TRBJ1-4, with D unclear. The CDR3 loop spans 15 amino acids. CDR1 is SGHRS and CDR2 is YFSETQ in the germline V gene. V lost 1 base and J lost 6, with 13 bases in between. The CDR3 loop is CASSLMMGGDEKLFF. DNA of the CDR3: TGCGCCAGCAGCTTGATGATGGGCGGAGATGAAAAACTGTTTTTT. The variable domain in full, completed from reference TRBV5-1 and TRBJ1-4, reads KAGVTQTPRYLIKTRGQQVTLSCSPISGHRSVSWYQQTPGQGLQFLFEYFSETQRNKGNFPGRFSGRQFSNSRSEMNVSTLELGDSALYLCASSLMMGGDEKLFFGSGTQLSVL.

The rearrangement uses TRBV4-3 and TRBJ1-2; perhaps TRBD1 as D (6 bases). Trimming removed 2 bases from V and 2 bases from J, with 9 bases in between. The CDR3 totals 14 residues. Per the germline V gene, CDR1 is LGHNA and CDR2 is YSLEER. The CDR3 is CASSQLGTNYGYTF. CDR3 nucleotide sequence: TGCGCCAGCAGCCAATTAGGGACAAACTATGGCTACACCTTC.